Below are 2 T cell receptor beta chains sequenced from a single sample in a study of early T cells in non-severe SARS-CoV-2 infection. TCRdb passed the 5' RACE reads through MiXCR, listing each CDR3 protein once. The sample has approximately 31,000 distinct CDR3 sequences; around 5.8% are singletons. The specimen was whole blood. These receptors were collected from an adult who was a healthcare worker with PCR-confirmed SARS-CoV-2 infection or an uninfected control (not recorded which).

This clonotype was counted at least ten times. J is TRBJ2-5 and V is TRBV5-4; D perhaps matches TRBD1 (8 bases). Deletions cut 5 bases from V and 5 bases from J, with 25 bases between. The CDR3 sequence is 17 residues long. The germline V gene has CDR1 SGHNT and CDR2 YYREEE (reference sequence). For the CDR3, the DNA is TGTGCCAGCAGAGACAGGGAGGGACAGGTCCTTTCGGAGACCCAGTACTTC. Residues: CASRDREGQVLSETQYF.

This clonotype was seen many times. The chain has TRBV19 and TRBJ2-7; 8 bases are shared with TRBD1. Germline trimming cut 9 bases from V and 3 bases from J; bases unmatched to any gene: 16. The CDR3 runs 16 residues. CDR1 is LNHDA and CDR2 is SQIVND in the germline V gene (reference sequence). The CDR3 nucleotides read TGTGCCAGCAGTTATTCTCGGACAGGGTCCCTCTACGAGCAGTACTTC. It specifies CASSYSRTGSLYEQYF.